The 14 T cell receptor beta chains given below trace back to one sample, sequenced in a study of shared clonotypes between healthy human individuals. TCRdb keeps only in-frame clones here, not all; method: immunoSEQ multiplex PCR. The data show roughly 530,000 clones, with around 96% seen just once and about 0.064% held by the top ten. Sequences were obtained from naive CD4+ T cells sorted from blood. Subset described: CD45RA+ positively selected. These receptors were collected from a woman aged 25 to 39 in good health.

The chain recombines TRBV28 with TRBJ2-5; TRBD2 matches 9 bases. The CDR3 is 14 amino acids. CDR1 MDHEN and CDR2 SYDVKM come from the germline V gene. V lost 6 bases and J lost 2; bases outside the gene matches: 4. CDR3 residues: CASSLSGGQETQYF. CDR3 nucleotide sequence: TGTGCCAGCAGCCTTAGCGGGGGACAAGAGACCCAGTACTTC.

The chain combines TRBV10-1 with TRBJ2-5; possible D gene TRBD1, 6 bases. The V and J ends lost 8 bases and 5 bases respectively, with 15 bases between them. Germline assignment: CDR1 WNHNN and CDR2 SYGVQD (reference sequence). The CDR3 sequence is 13 residues long. This chain's CDR3 is CASSRGSRETQYF. DNA of the CDR3: TGCGCCAGCTCAAGGGGGAGTCGGGAGACCCAGTACTTC.

The V gene is TRBV10-3, the J gene TRBJ2-5, with 10 bases lining up with TRBD2. The V gene's germline CDR1 is ENHRY and CDR2 SYGVKD. Trimming cost V 3 bases and J 5 bases; bases outside gene matches: 6. The CDR3 contains 15 residues. CDR3 nucleotides: TGTGCCATCAGTGACCTAGCGGGAGATGGGGAGACCCAGTACTTC. Protein product: CAISDLAGDGETQYF.

The rearrangement joins TRBV5-6 to TRBJ2-7; TRBD1 matches 8 bases. The germline CDR1 and CDR2 sequences are SGHDT and YYEEEE. The ends lost 2 bases at V and 5 bases at J; junction bases unmatched: 6. The CDR3 covers 14 residues. The CDR3 loop is CASSFLQGANEQYF. The DNA for the CDR3 is TGTGCCAGCAGCTTTCTCCAGGGGGCTAACGAGCAGTACTTC.

This chain uses TRBV9 with TRBJ2-5; no clear D gene. The tail of the sequence fits TRBJ2-7 better, so the J call may be wrong. Germline CDR1 reads SGDLS; CDR2 reads YYNGEE. CDR3 length: 14 amino acids. CDR3 region: CASSVGGSSYEQYF. CDR3 bases: TGTGCCAGCAGCGTAGGGGGTAGCTCCTACGAGCAGTACTTC.

The chain uses TRBV7-9 and TRBJ2-3; D is perhaps TRBD2 (5 bases). There are 16 residues in the CDR3. V was shortened by 4 bases and J by 2 bases, with 16 bases between the two germline ends. From germline, CDR1 is SEHNR and CDR2 FQNEAQ (reference sequence). CDR3 coding DNA: TGTGCCAGCAGCTCCGAGGTATTCGGGAACACAGATACGCAGTATTTT. This translates into CASSSEVFGNTDTQYF. The whole variable domain, filled in from reference TRBV7-9 and TRBJ2-3, reads DTGVSQNPRHKITKRGQNVTFRCDPISEHNRLYWYRQTLGQGPEFLTYFQNEAQLEKSRLLSDRFSAERPKGSFSTLEIQRTEQGDSAMYLCASSSEVFGNTDTQYFGPGTRLTVL.

The V gene is TRBV18, the J gene TRBJ1-1, with no clear D. There are 13 residues in the CDR3. The V and J ends lost 0 bases and 4 bases respectively, with 6 bases between them. CDR1 is KGHSH and CDR2 is LQKENI in the germline V gene. DNA for the CDR3: TGTGCCAGCTCACCACCACCGGGCACTGAAGCTTTCTTT. It codes for CASSPPPGTEAFF. Looking up the rest from reference TRBV18 and TRBJ1-1 gives the full variable domain: NAGVMQNPRHLVRRRGQEARLRCSPMKGHSHVYWYRQLPEEGLKFMVYLQKENIIDESGMPKERFSAEFPKEGPSILRIQQVVRGDSAAYFCASSPPPGTEAFFGQGTRLTVV.

The gene calls are TRBV4-1 and TRBJ1-1; D is undetermined. This CDR3 is built from 15 residues. The V gene's germline CDR1 is MGHRA and CDR2 YSYEKL. Trimming took off 1 base at V and 4 bases at J, with 13 bases between the two ends. CDR3 in amino acids: CASSQVDREITEAFF. As DNA, the CDR3 is TGCGCCAGCAGCCAAGTGGATCGGGAGATCACTGAAGCTTTCTTT.

The chain employs TRBV5-8 and TRBJ2-5; TRBD1 matches 7 bases. The germline V gene encodes CDR1 SGHTS and CDR2 YDEGEE. This CDR3 has 13 residues. J lost 5 bases, V lost 1 base, and 2 bases had no gene match. In DNA form, the CDR3 reads TGTGCCAGCAGCTTGAACAGGGGTGAGACCCAGTACTTC. This encodes CASSLNRGETQYF.

Here the CDR3 DNA reads TGTGCCAGTAGTAGCTACAGGGGGCCCGGGAGCTATGGCTACACCTTC. The encoded protein is CASSSYRGPGSYGYTF. This rearrangement joins TRBV19 to TRBJ1-2; 9 nucleotides agree with TRBD1. The CDR3 loop spans 16 amino acids. J lost 4 bases, V lost 4 bases, and 10 bases had no gene match. CDR1 is LNHDA, CDR2 SQIVND, per germline (reference sequence).

The chain couples TRBV10-2 to TRBJ1-2; the match to TRBD1 covers 7 bases. Germline values: CDR1 WSHSY, CDR2 SAAADI. The CDR3 length is 14 residues. V gave up 2 bases and J gave up 4 bases; unmatched junction bases: 4. CDR3 nucleotide sequence: TGCGCCAGCAGTGAGAGACAGGGAGGCTATGGCTACACCTTC. As protein: CASSERQGGYGYTF.

The chain has TRBV6-4 and TRBJ2-7; D is perhaps TRBD1 (5 bases). V was cut by 2 bases and J by 2 bases, with 13 bases left in between. This CDR3 is built from 15 residues. Per the germline V gene, CDR1 is MRHNA and CDR2 is SNTAGT. The CDR3 spells CASSDTRQIAYEQYF. CDR3 DNA: TGTGCCAGCAGTGACACGAGACAGATCGCCTACGAGCAGTACTTC.

The V call is TRBV18, the J call TRBJ2-3; D remains ambiguous. There are 15 residues in the CDR3. Germline assignment: CDR1 KGHSH and CDR2 LQKENI. Trimming removed 2 bases from V and 2 bases from J, with 11 bases in between. The CDR3 nucleotides are TGTGCCAGCTCACCATTAGAACGCCTCACAGATACGCAGTATTTT. It specifies CASSPLERLTDTQYF.

J is TRBJ2-7 and V is TRBV5-8, with TRBD1 matching 10 bases. J gave up 3 bases and V 4 bases, and 1 base lay outside the gene matches. CDR1 SGHTS and CDR2 YDEGEE come from the germline V gene. The length of the CDR3 is 13 residues. CDR3 in DNA: TGTGCCAGCAGCCGGGACAGGGGCTACGAGCAGTACTTC. Its protein is CASSRDRGYEQYF.